This TCR beta chain was captured in a study of T cell responses to AZD1222 COVID-19 vaccine. The junction had 9 bases not matched to a gene; V was cut back by 0 bases and J by 6 bases. This CDR3 contains 15 residues. Germline V gene data show CDR1 as SGHRS and CDR2 as YFSETQ. Measured with immunoSEQ multiplex PCR; TCRdb has only the in-frame clones, and not every one. The data show roughly 70,000 clones, 75% to 85% seen once. General study points: Nearly half of spike-specific TCRs reportedly go after variant regions that carry no mutations.

This clone was counted only a few times. Antigen unknown. The TCR was taken from an adult in good health. The sample in question was peripheral blood, obtained on day 0 of AZD1222 vaccination. This chain uses TRBV5-1 with TRBJ2-7, with 7 bases matching TRBD1. The CDR3 here is CASSLVAGGTGEQYF. CDR3 bases: TGCGCCAGCAGCTTGGTGGCAGGGGGTACGGGCGAGCAGTACTTC.